The source of this T cell receptor (beta chain) is a study of cytomegalovirus exposure and HLA in healthy donors. Study results and limitations: About 90% or about 30% of the time was how often most TCR beta V segments were productive, according to an earlier analysis.

The PCR ran on 60 Vbeta and 13 Jbeta primers. Produced via immunoSEQ multiplex PCR; TCRdb's table is partial and in-frame only. Of 90,000 to 130,000 clones listed, about 90% are singletons. Losses at the gene ends were 3 bases for V and 4 bases for J; bases not matched to a gene: 10. The germline V gene encodes CDR1 SGDLS and CDR2 YYNGEE. This CDR3 contains 15 residues. At the time of sampling, donors were nominally healthy, though unrecorded immune exposures were likely. On this clone: Its matching antigen is unknown.

This clonotype was sampled from a man aged 40-49 years in good health and CMV-seronegative. Sequencing used PBMCs. The chain employs TRBV9 and TRBJ2-7; 7 bases fit TRBD1. CDR3 residues: CASSEQTGALYEQYF. DNA of the CDR3: TGTGCCAGCAGCGAACAAACAGGGGCCCTTTACGAGCAGTACTTC.